The 6 T cell receptor beta chains below were found in one sample sequenced in a study of neoadjuvant nivolumab and ipilimumab in lung cancer. TCRdb's copy holds only in-frame clones and misses some; the assay was immunoSEQ multiplex PCR. The table shows approximately 20,000 clones, with around 87% occurring only once. Sequenced here: peripheral blood, sampled before neoadjuvant nivolumab, alone or with ipilimumab. Receptors originate from an adult with non-small cell lung cancer.

The chain is built from TRBV30 and TRBJ2-3; D is unclear. CDR1 and CDR2 from the germline V gene are GTSNPN and SVGIG (reference sequence). V was cut by 2 bases and J by 4 bases, with 4 bases left in between. This CDR3 contains 11 residues. This CDR3 is CAWSMSDTQYF. CDR3 in DNA: TGTGCCTGGAGTATGTCAGATACGCAGTATTTT.

The chain carries TRBV18 and TRBJ2-1; 8 positions match TRBD2. CDR3 size: 17 residues. CDR1 and CDR2 (germline): KGHSH, LQKENI. V trimming: 3 bases; J trimming: 2 bases; junction bases outside the gene matches: 9. The CDR3 protein is CASSPYSGSNTYNEQFF. CDR3 sequence (DNA): TGTGCCAGCTCACCGTACAGCGGGAGCAATACCTACAATGAGCAGTTCTTC.

The table lists this clone with a count of one. V is TRBV29-1 and J is TRBJ2-6, with TRBD1 as a possible D gene (5 bases). CDR3 length equals 15 residues. The V gene's germline CDR1 is SQVTM and CDR2 ANQGSEA. The V and J ends lost 6 bases and 3 bases respectively, with 15 bases between them. CDR3: CSVQGPSDGANVLTF. CDR3 nucleotide sequence: TGCAGCGTGCAGGGTCCCAGTGATGGGGCCAACGTCCTGACTTTC. Filled out from reference TRBV29-1 and TRBJ2-6, the complete variable domain reads SAVISQKPSRDICQRGTSLTIQCQVDSQVTMMFWYRQQPGQSLTLIATANQGSEATYESGFVIDKFPISRPNLTFSTLTVSNMSPEDSSIYLCSVQGPSDGANVLTFGAGSRLTVL.

The chain links TRBV27 to TRBJ2-2, with no clear D. This CDR3 comprises 12 residues. Trimming removed 5 bases from V and 1 base from J, with 2 bases in between. Germline V gives CDR1 MNHEY, CDR2 SMNVEV (reference sequence). The CDR3 nucleotides are TGTGCCAGCAGTAAGAACACCGGGGAGCTGTTTTTT. Residues: CASSKNTGELFF.

This sequence joins TRBV19 and TRBJ2-1, with D possibly TRBD2 on 6 matching bases. Between the trimmed V and J ends, which lost 5 bases and 7 bases, there was a span of 15 bases. Germline CDR1 LNHDA, CDR2 SQIVND (reference sequence). The CDR3 is made up of 14 amino acids. The CDR3 DNA is TGTGCCAGTAGTGGCGGGATTTGGAATAATGAGCAGTTCTTC. Protein product: CASSGGIWNNEQFF.

The gene calls are TRBV5-4 and TRBJ1-2; D gene uncertain. The germline V gene encodes CDR1 SGHNT and CDR2 YYREEE (reference sequence). The CDR3 spans 13 residues. V was shortened by 4 bases and J by 3 bases, with 10 bases between the two germline ends. The CDR3 nucleotides are TGTGCCAGCAGCAGCGGGGTTTACTATGGCTACACCTTC. Its translation is CASSSGVYYGYTF.